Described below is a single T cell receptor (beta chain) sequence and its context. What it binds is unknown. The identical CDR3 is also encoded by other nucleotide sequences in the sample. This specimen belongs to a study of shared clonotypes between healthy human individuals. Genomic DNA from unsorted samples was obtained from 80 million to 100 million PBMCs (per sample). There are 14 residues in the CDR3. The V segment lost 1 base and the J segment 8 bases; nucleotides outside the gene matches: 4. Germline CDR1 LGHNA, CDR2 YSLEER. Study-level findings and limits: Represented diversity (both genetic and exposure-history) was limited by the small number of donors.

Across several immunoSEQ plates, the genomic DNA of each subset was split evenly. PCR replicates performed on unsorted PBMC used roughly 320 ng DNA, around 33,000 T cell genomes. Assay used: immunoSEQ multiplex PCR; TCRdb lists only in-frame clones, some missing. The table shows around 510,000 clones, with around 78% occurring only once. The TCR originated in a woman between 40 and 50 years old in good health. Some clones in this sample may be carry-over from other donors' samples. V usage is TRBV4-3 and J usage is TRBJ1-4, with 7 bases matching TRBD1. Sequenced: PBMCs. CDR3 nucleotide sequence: TGCGCCAGCAGCCAAGGACAGGGAGGGGAAAAACTGTTTTTT. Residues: CASSQGQGGEKLFF.